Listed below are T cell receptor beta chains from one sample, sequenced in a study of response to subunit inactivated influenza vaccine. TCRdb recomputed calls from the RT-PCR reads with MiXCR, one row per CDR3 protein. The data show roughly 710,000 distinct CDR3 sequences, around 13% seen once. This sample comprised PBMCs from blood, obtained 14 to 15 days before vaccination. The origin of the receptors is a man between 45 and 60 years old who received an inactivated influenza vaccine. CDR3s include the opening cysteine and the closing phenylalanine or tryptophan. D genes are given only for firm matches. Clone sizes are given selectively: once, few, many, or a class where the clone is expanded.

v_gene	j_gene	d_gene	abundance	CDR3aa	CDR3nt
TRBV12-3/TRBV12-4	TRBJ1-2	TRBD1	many	CASSLGGTASYGYTF	TGTGCCAGCAGTTTAGGCGGGACAGCCTCCTATGGCTACACCTTC
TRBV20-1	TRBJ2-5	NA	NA	CSARIGEYQETQYF	TGCAGTGCTAGAATCGGGGAATACCAAGAGACCCAGTACTTC
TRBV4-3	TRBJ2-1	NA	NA	CASSQRHYSFNEQFF	TGCGCCAGCAGCCAAAGGCACTACAGCTTCAATGAGCAGTTCTTC
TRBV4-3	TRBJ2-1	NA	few	CASSQELADSYNEQFF	TGCGCCAGCAGCCAAGAATTGGCGGACTCCTACAATGAGCAGTTCTTC
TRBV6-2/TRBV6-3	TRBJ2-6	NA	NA	CASSNPWGDGANVLTF	TGTGCCAGCAGTAACCCGTGGGGGGATGGGGCCAACGTCCTGACTTTC
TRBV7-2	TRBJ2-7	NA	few	CASSKDSSYEQYF	TGTGCCAGCAGCAAGGACAGTTCCTACGAGCAGTACTTC
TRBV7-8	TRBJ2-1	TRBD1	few	CASSLVTGGNEQFF	TGTGCCAGCAGCTTAGTTACAGGGGGGAATGAGCAGTTCTTC
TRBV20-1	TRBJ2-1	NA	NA	CSARSGFNEQFF	TGCAGTGCTAGGTCGGGATTCAATGAGCAGTTCTTC
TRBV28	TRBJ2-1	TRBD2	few	CASSIGTSGRNEQFF	TGTGCCAGCAGTATCGGGACTAGCGGGAGAAATGAGCAGTTCTTC
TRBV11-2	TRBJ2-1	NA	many	CASSLGQISYNEQFF	TGTGCCAGCAGCCTCGGACAGATCTCCTACAATGAGCAGTTCTTC
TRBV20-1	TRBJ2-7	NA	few	CSASGRGHTYEQYF	TGCAGTGCTAGTGGGCGGGGTCATACCTACGAGCAGTACTTC
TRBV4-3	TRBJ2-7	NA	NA	CASSQEVDSLQPYEQYF	TGCGCCAGCAGCCAAGAGGTCGACAGCTTACAACCTTACGAGCAGTACTTC
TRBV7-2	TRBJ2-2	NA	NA	CASSPHRANTGELFF	TGTGCCAGCAGCCCCCACAGGGCGAACACCGGGGAGCTGTTTTTT
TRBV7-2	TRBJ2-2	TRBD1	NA	CASSQGQGITGELFF	TGTGCCAGCAGCCAGGGACAGGGGATCACCGGGGAGCTGTTTTTT
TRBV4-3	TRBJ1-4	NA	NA	CASSQVGFGPNVFF	TGCGCCAGCAGCCAAGTGGGATTCGGGCCGAACGTGTTTTTT
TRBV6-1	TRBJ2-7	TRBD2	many	CASKPPTGGPYEQYF	TGTGCCAGCAAACCCCCGACGGGAGGGCCCTACGAGCAGTACTTC
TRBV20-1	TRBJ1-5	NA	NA	CSARGFNQPQHF	TGCAGTGCTAGAGGCTTCAATCAGCCCCAGCATTTT
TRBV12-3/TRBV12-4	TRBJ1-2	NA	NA	CASSYEDRGGYTF	TGTGCCAGCAGTTATGAGGACAGAGGGGGCTACACCTTC
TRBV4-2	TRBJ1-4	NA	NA	CASSHASGPTNEKLFF	TGTGCCAGCAGCCACGCGTCGGGACCAACTAATGAAAAACTGTTTTTT
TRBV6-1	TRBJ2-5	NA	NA	CASRPLGMGETQYF	TGTGCCAGCCGACCACTCGGGATGGGGGAGACCCAGTACTTC
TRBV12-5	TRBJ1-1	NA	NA	CASGPEALMNTEAFF	TGTGCTAGTGGTCCTGAGGCTTTGATGAACACTGAAGCTTTCTTT
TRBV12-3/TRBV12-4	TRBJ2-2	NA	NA	CASAGGFTGELFF	TGTGCCAGCGCTGGTGGATTCACCGGGGAGCTGTTTTTT
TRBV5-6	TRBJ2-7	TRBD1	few	CASSPMDRGLYEQYF	TGTGCCAGCAGCCCCATGGACAGGGGACTTTACGAGCAGTACTTC
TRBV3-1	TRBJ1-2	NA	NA	CASRGGHPRGYTF	TGTGCCAGCAGAGGCGGACATCCGAGGGGCTACACCTTC
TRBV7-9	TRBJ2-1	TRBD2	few	CASSLSSGGANEQFF	TGTGCCAGCAGCCTCTCTAGCGGGGGGGCCAATGAGCAGTTCTTC
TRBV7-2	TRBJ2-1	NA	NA	CASSPDFHSYNEQFF	TGTGCCAGCAGCCCGGACTTCCACTCCTACAATGAGCAGTTCTTC
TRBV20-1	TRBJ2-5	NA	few	CSATEQPETQYF	TGCAGTGCGACGGAACAACCTGAGACCCAGTACTTC
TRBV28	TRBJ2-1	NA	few	CASSLGASRIWFF	TGTGCCAGCAGTCTAGGGGCTAGCAGAATTTGGTTCTTC
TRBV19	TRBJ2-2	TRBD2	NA	CASSPGLAGGPDTGELFF	TGTGCCAGTAGCCCCGGACTAGCGGGGGGGCCGGACACCGGGGAGCTGTTTTTT
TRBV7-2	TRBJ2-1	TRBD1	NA	CASSSRARGKGEQFF	TGTGCCAGCAGCTCCCGGGCCAGGGGGAAGGGTGAGCAGTTCTTC
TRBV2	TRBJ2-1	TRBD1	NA	CASERQGINQFF	TGTGCCAGCGAAAGACAGGGAATAAATCAGTTCTTC